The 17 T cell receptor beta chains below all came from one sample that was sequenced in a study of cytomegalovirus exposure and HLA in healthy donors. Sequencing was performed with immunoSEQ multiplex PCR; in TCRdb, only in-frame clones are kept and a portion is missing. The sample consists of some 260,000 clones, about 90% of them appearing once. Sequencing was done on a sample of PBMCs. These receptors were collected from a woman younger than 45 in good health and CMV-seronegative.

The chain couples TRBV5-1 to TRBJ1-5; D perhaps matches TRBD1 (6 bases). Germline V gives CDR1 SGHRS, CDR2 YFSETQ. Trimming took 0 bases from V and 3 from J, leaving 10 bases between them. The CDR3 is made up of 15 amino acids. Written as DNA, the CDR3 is TGCGCCAGCAGCTTGGCCGGGGGGGCCAATCAGCCCCAGCATTTT. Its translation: CASSLAGGANQPQHF. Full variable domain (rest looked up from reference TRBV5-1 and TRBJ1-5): KAGVTQTPRYLIKTRGQQVTLSCSPISGHRSVSWYQQTPGQGLQFLFEYFSETQRNKGNFPGRFSGRQFSNSRSEMNVSTLELGDSALYLCASSLAGGANQPQHFGDGTRLSIL.

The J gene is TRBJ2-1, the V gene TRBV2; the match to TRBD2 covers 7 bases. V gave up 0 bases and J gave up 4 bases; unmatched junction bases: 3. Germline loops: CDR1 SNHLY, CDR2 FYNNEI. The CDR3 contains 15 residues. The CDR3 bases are TGTGCCAGCAGTGAAGCGTCTAGCGGTTACAATGAGCAGTTCTTC. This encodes CASSEASSGYNEQFF.

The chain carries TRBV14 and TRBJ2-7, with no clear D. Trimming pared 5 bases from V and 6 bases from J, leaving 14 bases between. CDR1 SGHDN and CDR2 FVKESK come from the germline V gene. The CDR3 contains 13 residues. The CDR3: CASSIAPFREQYF. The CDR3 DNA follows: TGTGCCAGCAGCATCGCCCCTTTTCGCGAGCAGTACTTC.

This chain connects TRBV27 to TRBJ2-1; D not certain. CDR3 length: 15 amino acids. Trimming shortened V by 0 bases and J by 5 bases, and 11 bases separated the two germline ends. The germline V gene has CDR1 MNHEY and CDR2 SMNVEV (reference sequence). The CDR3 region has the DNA TGTGCCAGCAGTTTATCGTCCCCCCGAAACAATGAGCAGTTCTTC. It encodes CASSLSSPRNNEQFF.

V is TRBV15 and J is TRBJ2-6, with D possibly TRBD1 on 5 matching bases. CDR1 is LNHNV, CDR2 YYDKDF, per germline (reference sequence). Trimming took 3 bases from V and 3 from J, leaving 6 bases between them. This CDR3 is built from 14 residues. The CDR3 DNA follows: TGTGCCACCAGCAGGACAGTTGGGGCCAACGTCCTGACTTTC. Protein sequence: CATSRTVGANVLTF.

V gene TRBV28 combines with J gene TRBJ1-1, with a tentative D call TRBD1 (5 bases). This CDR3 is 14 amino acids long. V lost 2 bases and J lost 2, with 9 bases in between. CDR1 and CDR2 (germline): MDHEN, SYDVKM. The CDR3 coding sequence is TGTGCCAGCAGTTTAGGGGCGGGAAACACTGAAGCTTTCTTT. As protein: CASSLGAGNTEAFF.

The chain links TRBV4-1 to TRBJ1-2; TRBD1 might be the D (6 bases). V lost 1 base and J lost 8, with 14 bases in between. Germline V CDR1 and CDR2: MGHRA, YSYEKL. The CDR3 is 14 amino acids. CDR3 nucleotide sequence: TGCGCCAGCAGCCAAGGGGGCAGGGGTGAGGGCTACACCTTC. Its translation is CASSQGGRGEGYTF.

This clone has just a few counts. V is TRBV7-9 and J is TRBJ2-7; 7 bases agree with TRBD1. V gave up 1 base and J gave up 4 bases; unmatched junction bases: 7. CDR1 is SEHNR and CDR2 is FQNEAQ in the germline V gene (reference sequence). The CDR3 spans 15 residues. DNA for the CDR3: TGTGCCAGCAGCTTAGGACAGGGATATTCTTACGAGCAGTACTTC. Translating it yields CASSLGQGYSYEQYF.

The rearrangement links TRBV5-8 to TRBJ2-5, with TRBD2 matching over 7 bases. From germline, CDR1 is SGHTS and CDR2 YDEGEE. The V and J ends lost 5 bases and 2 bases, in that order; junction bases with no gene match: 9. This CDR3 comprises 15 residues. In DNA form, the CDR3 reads TGTGCCAGCAGGGCAAAGTTCGGGGGGCAAGAGACCCAGTACTTC. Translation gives CASRAKFGGQETQYF.

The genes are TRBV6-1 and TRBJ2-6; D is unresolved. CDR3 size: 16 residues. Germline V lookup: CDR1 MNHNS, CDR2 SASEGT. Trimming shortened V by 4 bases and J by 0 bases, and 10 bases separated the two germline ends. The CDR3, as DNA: TGTGCCAGCAGTGGCCGCGAGAACTCTGGGGCCAACGTCCTGACTTTC. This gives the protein CASSGRENSGANVLTF.

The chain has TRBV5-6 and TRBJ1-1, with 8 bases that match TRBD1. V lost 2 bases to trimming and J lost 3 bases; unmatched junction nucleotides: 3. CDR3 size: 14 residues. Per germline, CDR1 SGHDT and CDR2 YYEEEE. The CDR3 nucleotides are TGTGCCAGCAGCTTCGGGACAGGATACACTGAAGCTTTCTTT. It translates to CASSFGTGYTEAFF. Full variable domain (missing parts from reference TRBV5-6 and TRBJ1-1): DAGVTQSPTHLIKTRGQQVTLRCSPKSGHDTVSWYQQALGQGPQFIFQYYEEEERQRGNFPDRFSGHQFPNYSSELNVNALLLGDSALYLCASSFGTGYTEAFFGQGTRLTVV.

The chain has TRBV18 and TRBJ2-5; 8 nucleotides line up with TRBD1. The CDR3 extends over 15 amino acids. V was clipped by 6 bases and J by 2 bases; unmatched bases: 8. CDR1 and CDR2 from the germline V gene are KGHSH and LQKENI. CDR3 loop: CASSPGQGSQETQYF. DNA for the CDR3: TGTGCCAGCTCTCCCGGACAGGGCTCGCAAGAGACCCAGTACTTC.

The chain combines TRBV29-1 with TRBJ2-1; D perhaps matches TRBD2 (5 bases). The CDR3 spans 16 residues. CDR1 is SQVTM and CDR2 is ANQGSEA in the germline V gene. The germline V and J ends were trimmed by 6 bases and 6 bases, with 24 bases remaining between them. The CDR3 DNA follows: TGCAGCGTGAGGGATCTTGACCCCGCAGGCCGCAATGAGCAGTTCTTC. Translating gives CSVRDLDPAGRNEQFF.

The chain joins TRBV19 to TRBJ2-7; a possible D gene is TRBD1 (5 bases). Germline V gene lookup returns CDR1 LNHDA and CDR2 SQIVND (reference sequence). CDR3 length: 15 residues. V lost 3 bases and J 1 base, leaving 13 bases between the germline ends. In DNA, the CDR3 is TGTGCCAGTAGTATGGGGCTGGGCAGTTCCTACGAGCAGTACTTC. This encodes CASSMGLGSSYEQYF.

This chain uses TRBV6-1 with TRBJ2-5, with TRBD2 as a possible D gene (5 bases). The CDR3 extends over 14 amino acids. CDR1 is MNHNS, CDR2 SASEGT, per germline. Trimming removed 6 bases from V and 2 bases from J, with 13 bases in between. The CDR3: CASRVGILQETQYF. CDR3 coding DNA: TGTGCCAGCAGGGTCGGGATACTTCAAGAGACCCAGTACTTC.

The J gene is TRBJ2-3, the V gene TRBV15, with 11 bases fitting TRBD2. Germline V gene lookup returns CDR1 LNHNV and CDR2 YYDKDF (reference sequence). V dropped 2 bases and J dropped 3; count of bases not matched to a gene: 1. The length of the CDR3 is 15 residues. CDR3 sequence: CATSRIAGGTDTQYF. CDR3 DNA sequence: TGTGCCACCAGCAGAATAGCGGGAGGGACAGATACGCAGTATTTT.

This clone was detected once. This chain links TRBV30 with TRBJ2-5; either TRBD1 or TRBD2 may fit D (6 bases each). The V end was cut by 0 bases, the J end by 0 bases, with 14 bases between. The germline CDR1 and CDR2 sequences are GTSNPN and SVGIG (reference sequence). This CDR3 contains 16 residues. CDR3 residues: CAWSVRGRRNQETQYF. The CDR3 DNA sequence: TGTGCCTGGAGTGTACGGGGGCGGCGGAACCAAGAGACCCAGTACTTC.